Listed here are 16 T cell receptor beta chains from one sample, sequenced in a study of T cells in Graves' hyperthyroidism and ophthalmopathy. The source material, RNA transcripts, was used to amplify TCR beta CDR3 regions. HTBI primers were the set used in a first-round RT-PCR of the TCR CDR3. TCRdb re-called the multiplex PCR reads through MiXCR, storing one row per CDR3 protein. The sample carries over 700,000 distinct CDR3 sequences, over 35% recorded once. Sample: blood. The receptors were gathered from a man in his late teens or twenties with Graves' hyperthyroidism.

V gene TRBV12-3 or TRBV12-4 combines with J gene TRBJ2-5; 15 positions agree with TRBD2. There are 18 residues in the CDR3. The V gene end was trimmed by 2 bases and the J gene end by 4 bases; junction bases not matched to a gene: 8. CDR3 loop: CASSLNPGLAGGSETQYF. For the CDR3, the DNA is TGTGCCAGCAGTTTAAACCCGGGACTAGCGGGAGGTTCAGAGACCCAGTACTTC.

This clonotype was counted many times. This rearrangement joins TRBV29-1 to TRBJ1-1; D may be TRBD1 (5 bases). The CDR3 contains 10 residues. Trimming removed 7 bases at V and 8 bases at J, with 11 bases between. Germline V gene sequence: CDR1 SQVTM, CDR2 ANQGSEA. The CDR3 DNA reads TGCAGCGGGCGGGACGGAGAAGCTTTCTTT. Translating gives CSGRDGEAFF.

The chain couples TRBV5-1 to TRBJ2-7; 7 positions match TRBD1. CDR1 and CDR2 from the germline V gene are SGHRS and YFSETQ. V shed 1 base and J 6 bases; nucleotides not matched to a gene: 10. The CDR3 consists of 15 residues. The CDR3 region is CASSLLTGRTGEQYF. The CDR3, as DNA: TGCGCCAGCAGCTTGCTGACAGGGCGAACCGGCGAGCAGTACTTC.

The rearrangement links TRBV11-2 to TRBJ2-7, with a weak D call TRBD2 (5 bases). The ends were cut back, 5 bases at V and 2 bases at J, with 16 bases in the middle. There are 15 residues in the CDR3. Germline assignment: CDR1 SGHAT and CDR2 FQNNGV. DNA for the CDR3: TGTGCCAGCAGCCACAGCGGCCAAGGAGCCTACGAGCAGTACTTC. Its translation is CASSHSGQGAYEQYF.

This clonotype was observed many times. The chain carries TRBV10-3 and TRBJ1-2; D might be TRBD1 (6 bases). The CDR3 is made up of 17 amino acids. Germline CDR1 is ENHRY and CDR2 is SYGVKD. V lost 2 bases, J lost 1 base, and 17 bases lay in between. DNA for the CDR3: TGTGCCATCAGTGAGATCTGGGACACCCTATTTAACTATGGCTACACCTTC. Protein product: CAISEIWDTLFNYGYTF.

The chain recombines TRBV2 with TRBJ1-5; D call uncertain. The CDR3 contains 13 residues. The germline V gene has CDR1 SNHLY and CDR2 FYNNEI. Trimming shortened V by 5 bases and J by 6 bases, and 11 bases separated the two germline ends. The CDR3 bases are TGTGCCAGCAGTTTATTGTTCGGTCAGCCCCAGCATTTT. It is translated as CASSLLFGQPQHF.

The J gene is TRBJ2-5, the V gene TRBV6-2 or TRBV6-3; the match to TRBD2 covers 8 bases. This CDR3 comprises 14 residues. After removal of 4 bases from V and 4 bases from J, the junction contained 5 bases not matched to a gene. Germline assignment: CDR1 MNHEY and CDR2 SVGEGT. The CDR3 DNA reads TGTGCCAGCAGTTTTAACGGGAGGGCAGAGACCCAGTACTTC. Its protein product is CASSFNGRAETQYF.

This clonotype has a count of ten or more. The chain recombines TRBV7-9 with TRBJ2-7; perhaps TRBD2 as D (6 bases). This CDR3 spans 13 amino acids. Looked up from germline, CDR1 is SEHNR and CDR2 is FQNEAQ (reference sequence). Trimming left V 5 bases short and J 2 bases short, with 10 bases between. The DNA of the CDR3 is TGTGCCAGCAGCAGCCGGGAGACCTACGAGCAGTACTTC. Residues: CASSSRETYEQYF.

The chain recombines TRBV24-1 with TRBJ2-2; D gene unclear. Trimming took off 4 bases at V and 4 bases at J, with 15 bases between the two ends. The CDR3 has 16 residues. From germline, CDR1 is KGHDR and CDR2 SFDVKD. For the CDR3, the DNA is TGTGCCACCAGTGACTTGGCCGGGTCTTCCACCGGGGAGCTGTTTTTT. It encodes CATSDLAGSSTGELFF.

V gene TRBV7-2 combines with J gene TRBJ2-5; TRBD2 matches 10 bases. V lost 5 bases and J lost 2; bases outside the gene matches: 8. Germline loops: CDR1 SGHTA, CDR2 FQGNSA. The CDR3 covers 16 residues. The CDR3 region has the DNA TGTGCCAGCAGCCCCTGGGAGACTAGCGGGCAAGAGACCCAGTACTTC. Protein product: CASSPWETSGQETQYF.

The table lists this clonotype with a few counts. The rearrangement joins TRBV7-2 to TRBJ1-2; D possibly corresponds to TRBD1 (6 bases). Germline V gene lookup returns CDR1 SGHTA and CDR2 FQGNSA. The CDR3 sequence is 15 residues long. Trimming cost V 5 bases and J 4 bases, with 17 bases left between them. The CDR3 reads CASSPGGGAIYGYTF. In nucleotides, the CDR3 is TGTGCCAGCAGCCCCGGGGGGGGCGCCATCTATGGCTACACCTTC.

On this clonotype itself: A much larger clone is a single base away; this may be a read error. The chain has TRBV14 and TRBJ1-6, with D possibly being TRBD1 (5 bases). Germline V lookup: CDR1 SGHDN, CDR2 FVKESK. The CDR3 extends over 16 amino acids. V dropped 4 bases and J dropped 7 bases, with 17 bases sitting between them. The DNA for the CDR3 is TGTGCCAGCAGCCGAGCGTCCGTATGGGGCAATTCACCCCTCCACTTT. Translating it yields CASSRASVWGNSPLHF.

A few counts support this clonotype. V is TRBV11-2 and J is TRBJ2-7, with 9 positions matching TRBD2. With 7 bases clipped from V and 2 bases from J, the junction kept 6 bases outside the gene matches. This CDR3 has 14 residues. Germline CDR1 reads SGHAT; CDR2 reads FQNNGV. This CDR3 is CASTRLAAPYEQYF. In nucleotides, the CDR3 is TGTGCCAGCACCCGACTAGCGGCACCCTACGAGCAGTACTTC.

The rearrangement links TRBV10-2 to TRBJ2-2; D is uncertain. Germline loops: CDR1 WSHSY, CDR2 SAAADI. The CDR3 runs 15 residues. Trimming shortened V by 4 bases and J by 0 bases, and 9 bases separated the two germline ends. The CDR3 sequence: CASSASRANTGELFF. The CDR3 bases are TGCGCCAGCAGTGCGTCAAGGGCGAACACCGGGGAGCTGTTTTTT.

Notes on this clonotype: Germline is not matched at one junction end, which may reflect a read error. V usage is TRBV24-1 and J usage is TRBJ1-1; 7 bases align to TRBD1. The CDR3 covers 13 residues. Per the germline V gene, CDR1 is KGHDR and CDR2 is SFDVKD. In DNA form, the CDR3 reads TGTGCCACCAGTGACTCCGACAGGGCTCGAGCTCTCTTT. The encoded protein is CATSDSDRARALF.

V gene TRBV20-1 combines with J gene TRBJ1-4, with 8 positions matching TRBD1. This CDR3 has 14 residues. The V and J ends lost 5 bases and 5 bases, in that order; junction bases with no gene match: 7. The germline gives CDR1 DFQATT, CDR2 SNEGSKA (reference sequence). The CDR3 is CSAYPGQANEKLFF. CDR3 coding DNA: TGCAGTGCTTATCCGGGACAGGCGAATGAAAAACTGTTTTTT.